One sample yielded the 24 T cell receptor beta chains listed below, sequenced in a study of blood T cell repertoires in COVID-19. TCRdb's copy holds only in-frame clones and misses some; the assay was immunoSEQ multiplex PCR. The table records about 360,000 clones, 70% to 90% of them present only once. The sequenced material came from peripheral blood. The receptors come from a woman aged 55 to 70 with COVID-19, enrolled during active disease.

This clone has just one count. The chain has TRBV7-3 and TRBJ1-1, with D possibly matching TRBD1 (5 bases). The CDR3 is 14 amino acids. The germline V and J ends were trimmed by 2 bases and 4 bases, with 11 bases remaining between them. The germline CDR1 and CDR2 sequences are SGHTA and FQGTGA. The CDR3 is CASSLVGQGTEAFF. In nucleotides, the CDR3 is TGTGCCAGCAGCTTAGTGGGGCAGGGCACTGAAGCTTTCTTT.

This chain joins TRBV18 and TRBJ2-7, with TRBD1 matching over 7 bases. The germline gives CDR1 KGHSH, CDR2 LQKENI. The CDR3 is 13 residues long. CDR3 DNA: TGTGCGTCCCGAGGGCAGGGGGCCTACGAGCAGTACTTC. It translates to CASRGQGAYEQYF.

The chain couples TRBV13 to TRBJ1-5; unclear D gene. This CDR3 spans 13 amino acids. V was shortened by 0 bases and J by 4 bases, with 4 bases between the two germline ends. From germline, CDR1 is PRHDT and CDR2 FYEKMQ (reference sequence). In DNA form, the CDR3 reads TGTGCCAGCAGCTTAGGTCTGAATCAGCCCCAGCATTTT. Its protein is CASSLGLNQPQHF.

The DNA for the CDR3 is TGTGCTAGTGGTTTGGTTTGGTATTCAGGGGGCACAGATACGCAGTATTTT. Translated, it gives CASGLVWYSGGTDTQYF. This chain joins TRBV12-5 and TRBJ2-3, with D maybe TRBD1 (6 bases). CDR3 length equals 17 residues. The germline CDR1 and CDR2 sequences are LGHNT and FRNRAP. V was clipped by 0 bases and J by 1 base, with 14 bases between them. Combining the CDR3 with reference TRBV12-5 and TRBJ2-3 gives the whole variable domain DARVTQTPRHKVTEMGQEVTMRCQPILGHNTVFWYRQTMMQGLELLAYFRNRAPLDDSGMPKDRFSAEMPDATLATLKIQPSEPRDSAVYFCASGLVWYSGGTDTQYFGPGTRLTVL.

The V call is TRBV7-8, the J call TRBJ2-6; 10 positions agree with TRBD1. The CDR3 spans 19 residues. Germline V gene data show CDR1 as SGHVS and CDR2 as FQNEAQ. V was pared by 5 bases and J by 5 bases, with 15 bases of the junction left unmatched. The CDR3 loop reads CASSLSRDRGFRRANVLTF. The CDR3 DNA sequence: TGTGCCAGCAGCCTTAGTCGGGACAGGGGATTTCGAAGGGCCAACGTCCTGACTTTC.

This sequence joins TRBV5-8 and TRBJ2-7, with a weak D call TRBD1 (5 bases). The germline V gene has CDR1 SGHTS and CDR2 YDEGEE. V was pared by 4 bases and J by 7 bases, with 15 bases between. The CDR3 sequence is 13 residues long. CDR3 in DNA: TGTGCCAGCAGCCAGGGTCTGGTGTTGGAGCAGTACTTC. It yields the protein CASSQGLVLEQYF.

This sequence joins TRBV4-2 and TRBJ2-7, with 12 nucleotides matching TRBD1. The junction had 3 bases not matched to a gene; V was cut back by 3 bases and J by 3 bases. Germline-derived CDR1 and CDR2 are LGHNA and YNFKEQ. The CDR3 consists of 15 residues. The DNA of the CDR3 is TGTGCCAGCAGCCAGGGGGACAGGGGGCTCTACGAGCAGTACTTC. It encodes CASSQGDRGLYEQYF.

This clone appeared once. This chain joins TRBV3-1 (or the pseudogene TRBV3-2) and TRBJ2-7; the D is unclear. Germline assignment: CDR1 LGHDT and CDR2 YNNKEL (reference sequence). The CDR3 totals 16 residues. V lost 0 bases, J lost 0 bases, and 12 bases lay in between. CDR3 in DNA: TGTGCCAGCAGCCAAGATAGGCGGCTCCTCTCCTACGAGCAGTACTTC. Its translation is CASSQDRRLLSYEQYF.

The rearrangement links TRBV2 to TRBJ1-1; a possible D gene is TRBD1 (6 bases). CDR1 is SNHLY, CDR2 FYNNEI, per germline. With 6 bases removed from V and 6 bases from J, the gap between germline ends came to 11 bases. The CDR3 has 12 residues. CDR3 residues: CASRGEGAEAFF. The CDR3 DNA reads TGTGCCAGCAGGGGGGAGGGGGCTGAAGCTTTCTTT.

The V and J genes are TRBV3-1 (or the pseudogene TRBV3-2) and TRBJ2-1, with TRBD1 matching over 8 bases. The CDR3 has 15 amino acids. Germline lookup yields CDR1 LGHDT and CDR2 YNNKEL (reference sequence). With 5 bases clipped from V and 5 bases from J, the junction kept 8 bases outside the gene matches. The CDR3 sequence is CASSEGTGGNNEQFF. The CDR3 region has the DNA TGTGCCAGCAGCGAAGGGACAGGAGGGAACAATGAGCAGTTCTTC.

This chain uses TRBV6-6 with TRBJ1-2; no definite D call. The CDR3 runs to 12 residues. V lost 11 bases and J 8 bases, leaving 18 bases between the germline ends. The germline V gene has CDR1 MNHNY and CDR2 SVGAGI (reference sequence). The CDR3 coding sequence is TGTGCCGTCGGAGGTCCGGAGCGAGGCTACACCTTC. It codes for CAVGGPERGYTF.

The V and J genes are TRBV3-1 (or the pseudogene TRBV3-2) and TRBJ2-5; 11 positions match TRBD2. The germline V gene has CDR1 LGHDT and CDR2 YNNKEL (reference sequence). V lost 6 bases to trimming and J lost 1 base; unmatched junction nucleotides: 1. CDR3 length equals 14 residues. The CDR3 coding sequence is TGTGCCAGCAGTGGGACTAGCGGCCAAGAGACCCAGTACTTC. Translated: CASSGTSGQETQYF.

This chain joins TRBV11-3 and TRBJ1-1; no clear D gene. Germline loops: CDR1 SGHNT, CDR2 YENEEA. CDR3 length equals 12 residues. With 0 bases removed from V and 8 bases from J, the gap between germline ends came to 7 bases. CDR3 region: CASSLDSTEAFF. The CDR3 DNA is TGTGCCAGCAGCTTAGATAGCACAGAAGCTTTCTTT.

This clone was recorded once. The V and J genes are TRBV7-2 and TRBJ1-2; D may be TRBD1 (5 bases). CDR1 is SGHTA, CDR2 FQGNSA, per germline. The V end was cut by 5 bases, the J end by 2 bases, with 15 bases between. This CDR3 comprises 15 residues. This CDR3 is CASSQGPGENYGYTF. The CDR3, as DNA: TGTGCCAGCAGCCAGGGCCCCGGAGAGAACTATGGCTACACCTTC.

The CDR3 DNA reads TGTGCCAGCAGTTACCAGGGACAGGGGGAGTATGGCTACACCTTC. It codes for CASSYQGQGEYGYTF. The V gene is TRBV6-5, the J gene TRBJ1-2, with 11 positions matching TRBD1. This CDR3 contains 15 residues. CDR1 MNHEY and CDR2 SVGAGI come from the germline V gene. V was pared by 2 bases and J by 5 bases, with 4 bases of the junction left unmatched.

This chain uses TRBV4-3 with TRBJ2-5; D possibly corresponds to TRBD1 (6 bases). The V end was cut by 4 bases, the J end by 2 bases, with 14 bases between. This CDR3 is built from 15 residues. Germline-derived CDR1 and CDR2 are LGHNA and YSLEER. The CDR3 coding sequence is TGCGCCAGCAGCCCCCTGGGACAAGGGCAAGAGACCCAGTACTTC. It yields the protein CASSPLGQGQETQYF.

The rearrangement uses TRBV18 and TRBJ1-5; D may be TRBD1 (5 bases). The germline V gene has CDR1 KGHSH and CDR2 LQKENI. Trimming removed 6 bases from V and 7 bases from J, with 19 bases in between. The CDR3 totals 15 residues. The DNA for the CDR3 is TGTGCCAGCTCCCCTCTAAGGGCGGGGGACCAGCCCCAGCATTTT. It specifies CASSPLRAGDQPQHF.

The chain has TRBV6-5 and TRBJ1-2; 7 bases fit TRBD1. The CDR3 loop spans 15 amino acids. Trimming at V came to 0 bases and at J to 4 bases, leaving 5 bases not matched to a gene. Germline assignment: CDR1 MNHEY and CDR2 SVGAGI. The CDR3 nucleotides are TGTGCCAGCAGTTACTCAGCTAGGGGGCCCTATGGCTACACCTTC. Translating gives CASSYSARGPYGYTF.

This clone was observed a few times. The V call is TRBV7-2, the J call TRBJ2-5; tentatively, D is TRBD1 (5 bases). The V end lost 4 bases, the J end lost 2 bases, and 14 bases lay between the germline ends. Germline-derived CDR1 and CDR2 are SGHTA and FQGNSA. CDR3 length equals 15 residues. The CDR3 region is CASSSDKGLQETQYF. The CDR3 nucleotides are TGTGCCAGCAGCTCCGACAAGGGGCTTCAAGAGACCCAGTACTTC.

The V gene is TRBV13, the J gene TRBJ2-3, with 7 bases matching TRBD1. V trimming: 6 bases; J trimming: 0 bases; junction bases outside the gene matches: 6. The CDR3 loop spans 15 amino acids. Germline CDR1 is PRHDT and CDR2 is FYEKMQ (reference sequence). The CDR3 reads CASSAPRGSTDTQYF. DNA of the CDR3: TGTGCCAGCAGTGCGCCCAGGGGGAGCACAGATACGCAGTATTTT.

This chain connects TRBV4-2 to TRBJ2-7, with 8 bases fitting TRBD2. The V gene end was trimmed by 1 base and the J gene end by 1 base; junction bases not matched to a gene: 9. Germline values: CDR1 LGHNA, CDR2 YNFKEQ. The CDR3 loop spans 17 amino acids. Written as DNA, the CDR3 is TGTGCCAGCAGCCAAGGAGCGGGGGACCAATATTCCTACGAGCAGTACTTC. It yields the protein CASSQGAGDQYSYEQYF.

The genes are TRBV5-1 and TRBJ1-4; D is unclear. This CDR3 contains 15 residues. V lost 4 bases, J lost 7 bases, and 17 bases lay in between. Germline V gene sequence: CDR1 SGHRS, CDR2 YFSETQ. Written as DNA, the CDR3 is TGCGCCAGCAGCATAGACTCACAAGCGCGTGAAAAACTGTTTTTT. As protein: CASSIDSQAREKLFF.

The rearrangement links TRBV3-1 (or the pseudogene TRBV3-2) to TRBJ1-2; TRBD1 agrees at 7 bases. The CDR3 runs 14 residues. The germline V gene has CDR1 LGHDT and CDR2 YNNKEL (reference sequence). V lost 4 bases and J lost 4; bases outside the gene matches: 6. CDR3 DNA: TGTGCCAGCAGCCTTTCCGACAGGGCCTATGGCTACACCTTC. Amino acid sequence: CASSLSDRAYGYTF.

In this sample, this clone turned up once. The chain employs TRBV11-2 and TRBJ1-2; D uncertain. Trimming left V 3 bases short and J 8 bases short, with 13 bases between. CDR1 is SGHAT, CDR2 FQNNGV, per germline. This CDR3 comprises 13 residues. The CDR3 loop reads CASSFLGSKGYTF. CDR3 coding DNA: TGTGCCAGCAGCTTCCTGGGCAGTAAGGGCTACACCTTC.